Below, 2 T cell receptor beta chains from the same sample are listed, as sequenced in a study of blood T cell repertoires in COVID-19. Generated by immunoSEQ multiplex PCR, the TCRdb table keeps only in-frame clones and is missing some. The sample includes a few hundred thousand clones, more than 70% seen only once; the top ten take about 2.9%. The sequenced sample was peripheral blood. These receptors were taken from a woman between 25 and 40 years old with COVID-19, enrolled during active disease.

Here the CDR3 reads CASSQDRVNSPLHF. CDR3 nucleotide sequence: TGTGCCAGCAGCCAGGACAGGGTGAATTCACCCCTCCACTTT. The chain carries TRBV5-4 and TRBJ1-6; 8 nucleotides align to TRBD1. The CDR3 totals 14 residues. Germline V gene sequence: CDR1 SGHNT, CDR2 YYREEE (reference sequence). V lost 4 bases to trimming and J lost 7 bases; unmatched junction nucleotides: 4.

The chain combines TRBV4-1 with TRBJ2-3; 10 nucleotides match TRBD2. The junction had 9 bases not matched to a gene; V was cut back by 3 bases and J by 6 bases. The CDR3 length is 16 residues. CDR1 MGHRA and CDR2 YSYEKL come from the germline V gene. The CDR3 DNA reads TGCGCCAGCAGCCATTCCAGCCCAGCGGGGGGGGATACGCAGTATTTT. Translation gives CASSHSSPAGGDTQYF.